This entry concerns a single T cell receptor (beta chain). The CDR3 is made up of 11 amino acids. V was cut by 5 bases and J by 7 bases, with 10 bases left in between. Germline V lookup: CDR1 GTSNPN, CDR2 SVGIG (reference sequence). This sample is part of a study of preoperative IRX-2 immunotherapy in early breast cancer. The treatment is: preoperative locoregional IRX-2 cytokine immunotherapy. Libraries were prepared by immunoSEQ multiplex PCR; TCRdb keeps only in-frame clonotypes and omits some of them. The sample has 60,000 or so clones, 94% seen once. The genes are TRBV30 and TRBJ2-3; D gene unclear. Sampling was done from a patient treated with IRX-2 immunotherapy. The receptor was derived from a human donor with breast cancer. CDR3 sequence (DNA): TGTGCCTGGGCTCACCCCAATACGCAGTATTTT. Its translation: CAWAHPNTQYF.